This T cell receptor (beta chain) originates from a study of CD8 T cells in ankylosing spondylitis. The authors made TCR beta libraries by quantitative 5'-RACE with molecular barcodes. MiXCR, run by TCRdb on the 5' RACE reads, gives a single entry per CDR3 protein. Here the sample spans 450,000 or so distinct CDR3 sequences, 25% to 30% being singletons. This clonotype was found a few times. Its cognate antigen is unknown. The CDR3 consists of 13 residues. V shed 1 base and J shed 4 bases, with 8 bases lying between them. Germline-derived CDR1 and CDR2 are DFQATT and SNEGSKA (reference sequence). Study-wide results and caveats: Ankylosing spondylitis blood seemed to carry a telltale TCR beta motif made of roughly 8 highly homologous variants. A subset of motif variants has previously been described in the synovial fluid and blood of reactive arthritis. Clones that were linked to disease were CD8+ and were relatively rare in peripheral blood.

This chain connects TRBV20-1 to TRBJ2-1; D might be TRBD1 (5 bases). The clonotype comes from a male donor with ankylosing spondylitis. Material: blood, either unsorted or a sorted T cell fraction (not recorded which). The CDR3 protein is CSARGQPYNEQFF. The CDR3 bases are TGCAGTGCTAGAGGACAGCCATACAATGAGCAGTTCTTC.